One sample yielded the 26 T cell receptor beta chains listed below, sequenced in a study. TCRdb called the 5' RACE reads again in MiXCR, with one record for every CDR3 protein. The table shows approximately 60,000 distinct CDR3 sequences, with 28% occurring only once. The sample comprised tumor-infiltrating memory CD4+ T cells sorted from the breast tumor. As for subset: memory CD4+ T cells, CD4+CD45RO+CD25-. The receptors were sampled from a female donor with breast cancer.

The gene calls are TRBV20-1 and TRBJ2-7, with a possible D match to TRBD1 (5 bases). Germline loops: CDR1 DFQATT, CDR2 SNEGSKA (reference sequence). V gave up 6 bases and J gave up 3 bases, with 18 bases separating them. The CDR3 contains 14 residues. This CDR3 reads CSAAGPIGIYEQYF. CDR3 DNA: TGCAGTGCCGCAGGGCCCATAGGAATCTACGAGCAGTACTTC.

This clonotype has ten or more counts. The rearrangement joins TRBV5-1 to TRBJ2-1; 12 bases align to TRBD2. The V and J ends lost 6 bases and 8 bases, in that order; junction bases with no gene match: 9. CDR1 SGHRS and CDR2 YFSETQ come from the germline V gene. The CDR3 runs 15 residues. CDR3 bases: TGCGCCAGCAACCCGTCGGGACTAGCGGGTTATGAGCAGTTCTTC. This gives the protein CASNPSGLAGYEQFF.

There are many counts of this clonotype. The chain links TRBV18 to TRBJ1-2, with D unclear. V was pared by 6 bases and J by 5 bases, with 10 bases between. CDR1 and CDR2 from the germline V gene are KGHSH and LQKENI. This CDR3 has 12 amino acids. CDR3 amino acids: CASSEERYGYTF. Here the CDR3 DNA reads TGTGCCAGCTCGGAGGAAAGATATGGCTACACCTTC.

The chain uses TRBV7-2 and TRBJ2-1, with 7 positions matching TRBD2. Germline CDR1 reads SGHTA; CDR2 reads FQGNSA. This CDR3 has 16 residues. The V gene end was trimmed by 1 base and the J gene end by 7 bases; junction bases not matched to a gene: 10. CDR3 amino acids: CASSLGGRRVWNEQFF. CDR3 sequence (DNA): TGTGCCAGCAGCTTAGGCGGGAGAAGGGTTTGGAATGAGCAGTTCTTC. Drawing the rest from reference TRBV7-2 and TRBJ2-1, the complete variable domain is GAGVSQSPSNKVTEKGKDVELRCDPISGHTALYWYRQSLGQGLEFLIYFQGNSAPDKSGLPSDRFSAERTGGSVSTLTIQRTQQEDSAVYLCASSLGGRRVWNEQFFGPGTRLTVL.

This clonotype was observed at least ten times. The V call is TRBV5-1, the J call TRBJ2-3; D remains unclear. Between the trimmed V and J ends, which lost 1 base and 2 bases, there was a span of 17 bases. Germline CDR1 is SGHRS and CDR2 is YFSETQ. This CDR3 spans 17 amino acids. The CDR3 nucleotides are TGCGCCAGCAGCTTGAGTGACTCCACCCGCCACACAGATACGCAGTATTTT. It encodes CASSLSDSTRHTDTQYF. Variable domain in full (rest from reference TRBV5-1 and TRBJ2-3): KAGVTQTPRYLIKTRGQQVTLSCSPISGHRSVSWYQQTPGQGLQFLFEYFSETQRNKGNFPGRFSGRQFSNSRSEMNVSTLELGDSALYLCASSLSDSTRHTDTQYFGPGTRLTVL.

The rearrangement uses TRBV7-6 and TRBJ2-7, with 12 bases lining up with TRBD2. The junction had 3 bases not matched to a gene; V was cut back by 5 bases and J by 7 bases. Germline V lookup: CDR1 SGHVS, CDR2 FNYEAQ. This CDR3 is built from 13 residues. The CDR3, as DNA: TGTGCCAGCAGCCCCGGACTAGCGGGGGAGCAGTACTTC. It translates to CASSPGLAGEQYF.

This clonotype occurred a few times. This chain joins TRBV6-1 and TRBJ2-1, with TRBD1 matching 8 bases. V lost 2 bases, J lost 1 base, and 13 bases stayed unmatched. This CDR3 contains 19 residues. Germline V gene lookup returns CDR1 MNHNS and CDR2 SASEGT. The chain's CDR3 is CASSEFGQGAQWSYNEQFF. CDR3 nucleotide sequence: TGTGCCAGCAGTGAATTCGGTCAGGGGGCCCAGTGGTCCTACAATGAGCAGTTCTTC.

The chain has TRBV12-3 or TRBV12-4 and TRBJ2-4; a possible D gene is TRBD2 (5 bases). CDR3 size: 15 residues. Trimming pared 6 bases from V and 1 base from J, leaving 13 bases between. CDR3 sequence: CASRPAEVAKNIQYF. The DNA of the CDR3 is TGTGCCAGCAGACCAGCGGAGGTTGCCAAAAACATTCAGTACTTC.

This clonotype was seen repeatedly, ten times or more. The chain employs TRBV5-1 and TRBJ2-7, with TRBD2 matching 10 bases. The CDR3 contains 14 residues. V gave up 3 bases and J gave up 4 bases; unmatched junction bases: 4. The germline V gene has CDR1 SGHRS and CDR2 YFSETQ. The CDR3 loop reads CASSSGTSAYEQYF. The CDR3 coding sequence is TGCGCCAGCAGCTCGGGGACTAGCGCGTACGAGCAGTACTTC.

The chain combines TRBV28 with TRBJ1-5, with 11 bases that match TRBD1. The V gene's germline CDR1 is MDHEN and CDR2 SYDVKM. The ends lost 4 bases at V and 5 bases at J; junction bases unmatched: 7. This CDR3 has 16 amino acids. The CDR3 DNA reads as TGTGCCAGCAGTTCGCCGGGACAGGGGGTTTATCAGCCCCAGCATTTT. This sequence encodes CASSSPGQGVYQPQHF.

CDR3 DNA: TGCGCCAGCAGCTTGGGGCACAGCACAGATACGCAGTATTTT. Amino acid sequence: CASSLGHSTDTQYF. This rearrangement joins TRBV5-1 to TRBJ2-3; D gene uncertain. The germline V gene encodes CDR1 SGHRS and CDR2 YFSETQ. The length of the CDR3 is 14 residues. Trimming cost V 0 bases and J 0 bases, with 5 bases left between them.

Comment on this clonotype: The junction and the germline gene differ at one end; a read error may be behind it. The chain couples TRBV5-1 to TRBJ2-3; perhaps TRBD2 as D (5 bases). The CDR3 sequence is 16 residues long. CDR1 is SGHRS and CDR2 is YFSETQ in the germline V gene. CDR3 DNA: TGCGCCAGCAGCTTGGGGCGGACTGGAGGCACAGATACGCAGAATTTT. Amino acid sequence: CASSLGRTGGTDTQNF.

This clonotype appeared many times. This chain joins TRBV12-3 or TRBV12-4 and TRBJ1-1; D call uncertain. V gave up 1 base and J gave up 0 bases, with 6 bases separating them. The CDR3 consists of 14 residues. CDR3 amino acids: CASSLGGMNTEAFF. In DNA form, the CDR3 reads TGTGCCAGCAGTTTAGGTGGTATGAACACTGAAGCTTTCTTT.

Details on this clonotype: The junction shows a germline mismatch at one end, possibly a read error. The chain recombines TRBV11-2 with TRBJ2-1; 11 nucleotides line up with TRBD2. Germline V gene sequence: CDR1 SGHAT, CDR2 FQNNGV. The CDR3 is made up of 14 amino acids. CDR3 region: CVSGETSGNNEQFF. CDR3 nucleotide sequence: TGTGTCAGCGGAGAGACTAGCGGGAACAATGAGCAGTTCTTC.

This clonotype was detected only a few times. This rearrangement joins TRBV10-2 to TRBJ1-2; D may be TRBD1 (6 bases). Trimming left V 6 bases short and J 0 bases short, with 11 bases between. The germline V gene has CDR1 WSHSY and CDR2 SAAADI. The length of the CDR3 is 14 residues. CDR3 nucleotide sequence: TGCGCCAGCAGGGAGGGGGGCGCTAACTATGGCTACACCTTC. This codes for CASREGGANYGYTF.

The CDR3 DNA sequence: TGTGCCAGCAGTTTGCACGGCGTGGACATTCAGTACTTC. Its protein product is CASSLHGVDIQYF. The chain uses TRBV28 and TRBJ2-4, with no clear D. CDR1 and CDR2 from the germline V gene are MDHEN and SYDVKM. CDR3 length: 13 amino acids. V was cut by 3 bases and J by 8 bases, with 11 bases left in between.

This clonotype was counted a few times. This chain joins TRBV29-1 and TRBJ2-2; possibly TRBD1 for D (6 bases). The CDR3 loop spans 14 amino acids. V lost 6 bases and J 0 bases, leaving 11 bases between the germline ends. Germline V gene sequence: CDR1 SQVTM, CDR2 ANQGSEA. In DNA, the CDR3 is TGCAGCGTAAAGGGGGTGTCGAACACCGGGGAGCTGTTTTTT. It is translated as CSVKGVSNTGELFF.

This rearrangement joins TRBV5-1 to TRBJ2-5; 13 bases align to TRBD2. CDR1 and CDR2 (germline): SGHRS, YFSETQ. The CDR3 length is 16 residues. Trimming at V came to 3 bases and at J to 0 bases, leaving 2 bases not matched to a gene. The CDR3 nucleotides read TGCGCCAGCAGCTCGGGACTAGCGGGACACCAAGAGACCCAGTACTTC. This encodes CASSSGLAGHQETQYF. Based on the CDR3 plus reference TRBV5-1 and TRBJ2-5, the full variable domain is KAGVTQTPRYLIKTRGQQVTLSCSPISGHRSVSWYQQTPGQGLQFLFEYFSETQRNKGNFPGRFSGRQFSNSRSEMNVSTLELGDSALYLCASSSGLAGHQETQYFGPGTRLLVL.

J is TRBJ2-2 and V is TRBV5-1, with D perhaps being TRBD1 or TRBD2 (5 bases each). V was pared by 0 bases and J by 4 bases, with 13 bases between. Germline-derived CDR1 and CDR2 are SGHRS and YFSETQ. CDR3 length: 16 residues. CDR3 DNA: TGCGCCAGCAGCTTGGCCGAGGGGATTGGCACCGGGGAGCTGTTTTTT. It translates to CASSLAEGIGTGELFF.

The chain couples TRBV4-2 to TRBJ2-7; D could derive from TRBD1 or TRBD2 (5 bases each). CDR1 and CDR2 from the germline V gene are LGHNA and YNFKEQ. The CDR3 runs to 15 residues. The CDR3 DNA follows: TGTGCCGGCAGCCAAGATCCGGGGCAGGGAAACGAGCAGTACGTC. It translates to CAGSQDPGQGNEQYV.

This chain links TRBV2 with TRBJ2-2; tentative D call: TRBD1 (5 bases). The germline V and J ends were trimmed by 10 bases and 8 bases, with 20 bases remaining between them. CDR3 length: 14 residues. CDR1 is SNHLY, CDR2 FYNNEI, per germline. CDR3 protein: CATRRKGLSGELFF. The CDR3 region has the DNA TGTGCCACCCGCCGAAAGGGGTTATCGGGGGAGCTGTTTTTT. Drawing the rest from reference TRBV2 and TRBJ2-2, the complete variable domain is EPEVTQTPSHQVTQMGQEVILRCVPISNHLYFYWYRQILGQKVEFLVSFYNNEISEKSEIFDDQFSVERPDGSNFTLKIRSTKLEDSAMYFCATRRKGLSGELFFGEGSRLTVL.

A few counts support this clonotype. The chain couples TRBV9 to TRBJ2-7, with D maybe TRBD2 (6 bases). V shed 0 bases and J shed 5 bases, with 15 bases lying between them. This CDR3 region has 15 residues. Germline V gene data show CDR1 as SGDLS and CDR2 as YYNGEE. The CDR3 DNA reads TGTGCCAGCAGCGTAGACGGGGACTTCTACCACGAGCAGTACTTC. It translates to CASSVDGDFYHEQYF.

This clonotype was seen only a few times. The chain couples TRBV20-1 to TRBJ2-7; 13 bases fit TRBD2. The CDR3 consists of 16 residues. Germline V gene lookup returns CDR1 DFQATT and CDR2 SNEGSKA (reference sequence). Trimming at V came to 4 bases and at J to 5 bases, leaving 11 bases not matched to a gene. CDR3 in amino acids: CSAIGLAGDEDDEQYF. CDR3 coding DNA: TGCAGTGCTATCGGACTAGCGGGAGACGAAGACGACGAGCAGTACTTC.

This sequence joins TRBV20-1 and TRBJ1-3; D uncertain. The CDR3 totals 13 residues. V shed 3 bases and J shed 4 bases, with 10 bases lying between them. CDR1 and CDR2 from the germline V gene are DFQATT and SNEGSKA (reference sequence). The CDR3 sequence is CSASFGGGNTIYF. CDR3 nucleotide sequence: TGCAGTGCTAGCTTTGGAGGGGGAAACACCATATATTTT.

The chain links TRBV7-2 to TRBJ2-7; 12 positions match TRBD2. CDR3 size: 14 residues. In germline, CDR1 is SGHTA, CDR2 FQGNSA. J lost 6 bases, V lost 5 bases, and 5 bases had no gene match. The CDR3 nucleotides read TGTGCCAGCAGCCGGACTAGCGGGAAAGGCGAGCAGTACTTC. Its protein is CASSRTSGKGEQYF.

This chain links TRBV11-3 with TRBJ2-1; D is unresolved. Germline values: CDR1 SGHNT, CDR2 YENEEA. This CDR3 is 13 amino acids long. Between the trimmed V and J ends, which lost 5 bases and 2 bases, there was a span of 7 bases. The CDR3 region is CASSLSTYNEQFF. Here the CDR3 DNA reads TGTGCCAGCAGCCTCTCGACCTACAATGAGCAGTTCTTC.